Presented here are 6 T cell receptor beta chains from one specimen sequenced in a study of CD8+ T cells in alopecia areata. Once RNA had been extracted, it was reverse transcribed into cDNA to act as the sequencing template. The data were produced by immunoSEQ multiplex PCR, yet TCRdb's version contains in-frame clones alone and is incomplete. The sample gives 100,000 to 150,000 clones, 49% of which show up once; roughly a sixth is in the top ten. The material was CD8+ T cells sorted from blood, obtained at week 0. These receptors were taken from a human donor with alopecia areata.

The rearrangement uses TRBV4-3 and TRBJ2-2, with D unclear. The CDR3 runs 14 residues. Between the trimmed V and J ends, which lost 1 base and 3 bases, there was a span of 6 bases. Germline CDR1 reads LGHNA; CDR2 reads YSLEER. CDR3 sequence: CASSQAAYTGELFF. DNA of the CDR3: TGCGCCAGCAGCCAAGCCGCCTACACCGGGGAGCTGTTTTTT.

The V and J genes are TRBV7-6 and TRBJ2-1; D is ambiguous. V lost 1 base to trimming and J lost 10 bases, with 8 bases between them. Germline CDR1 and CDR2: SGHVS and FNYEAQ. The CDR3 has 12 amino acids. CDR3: CASSLGNPEQFF. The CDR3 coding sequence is TGTGCCAGCAGCTTAGGAAATCCCGAGCAGTTCTTC.

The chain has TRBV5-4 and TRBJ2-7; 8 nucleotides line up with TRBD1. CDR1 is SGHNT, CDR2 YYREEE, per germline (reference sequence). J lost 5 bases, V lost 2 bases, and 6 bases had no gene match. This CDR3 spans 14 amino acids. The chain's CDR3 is CASSFRDRGDEQYF. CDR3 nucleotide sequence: TGTGCCAGCAGCTTCCGAGACAGGGGAGACGAGCAGTACTTC.

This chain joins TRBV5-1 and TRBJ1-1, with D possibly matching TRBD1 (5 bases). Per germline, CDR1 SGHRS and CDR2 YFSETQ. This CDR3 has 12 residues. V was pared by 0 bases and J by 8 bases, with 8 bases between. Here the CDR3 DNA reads TGCGCCAGCAGCTTGGAAACAGGAGAAGCTTTCTTT. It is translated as CASSLETGEAFF.

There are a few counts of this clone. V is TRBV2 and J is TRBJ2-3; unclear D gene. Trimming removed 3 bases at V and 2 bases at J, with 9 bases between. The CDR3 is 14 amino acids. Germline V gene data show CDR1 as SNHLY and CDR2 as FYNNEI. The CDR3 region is CASSEASDTDTQYF. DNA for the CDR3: TGTGCCAGCAGTGAGGCGTCAGACACAGATACGCAGTATTTT.

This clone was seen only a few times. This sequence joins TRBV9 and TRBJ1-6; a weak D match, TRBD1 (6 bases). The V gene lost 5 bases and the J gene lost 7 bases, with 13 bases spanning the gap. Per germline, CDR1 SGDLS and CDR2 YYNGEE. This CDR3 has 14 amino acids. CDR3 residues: CASRDRGRNSPLHF. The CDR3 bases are TGTGCCAGCAGGGACCGGGGGCGGAATTCACCCCTCCACTTT.